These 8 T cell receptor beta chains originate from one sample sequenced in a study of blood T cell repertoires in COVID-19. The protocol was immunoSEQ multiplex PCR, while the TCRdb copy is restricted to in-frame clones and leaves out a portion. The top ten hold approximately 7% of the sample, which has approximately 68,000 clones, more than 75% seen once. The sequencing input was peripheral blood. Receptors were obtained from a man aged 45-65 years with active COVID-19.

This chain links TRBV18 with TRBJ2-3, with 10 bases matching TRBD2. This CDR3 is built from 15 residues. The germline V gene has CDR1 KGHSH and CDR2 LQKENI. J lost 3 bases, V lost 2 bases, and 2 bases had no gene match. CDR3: CASSPTSGKTDTQYF. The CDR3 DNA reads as TGTGCCAGCTCACCAACTAGCGGGAAGACAGATACGCAGTATTTT.

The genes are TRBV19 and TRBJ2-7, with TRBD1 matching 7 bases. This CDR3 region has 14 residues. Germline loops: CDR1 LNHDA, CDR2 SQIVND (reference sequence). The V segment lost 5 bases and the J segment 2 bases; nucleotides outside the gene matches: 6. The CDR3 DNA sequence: TGTGCCAGTAGTGTCCGGGACAGTGCCTACGAGCAGTACTTC. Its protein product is CASSVRDSAYEQYF.

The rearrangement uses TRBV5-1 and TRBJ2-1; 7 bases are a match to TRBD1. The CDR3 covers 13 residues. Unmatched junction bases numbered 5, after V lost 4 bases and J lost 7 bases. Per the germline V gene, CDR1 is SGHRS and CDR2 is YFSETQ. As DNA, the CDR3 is TGCGCCAGCAGCAAGGGACAGACAAATGAGCAGTTCTTC. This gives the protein CASSKGQTNEQFF.

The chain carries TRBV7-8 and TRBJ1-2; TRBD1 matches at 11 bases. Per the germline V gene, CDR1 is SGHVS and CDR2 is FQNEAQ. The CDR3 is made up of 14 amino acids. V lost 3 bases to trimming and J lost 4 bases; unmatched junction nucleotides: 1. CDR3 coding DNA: TGTGCCAGCAGCTTGGGACAGGGGGTCTATGGCTACACCTTC. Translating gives CASSLGQGVYGYTF.

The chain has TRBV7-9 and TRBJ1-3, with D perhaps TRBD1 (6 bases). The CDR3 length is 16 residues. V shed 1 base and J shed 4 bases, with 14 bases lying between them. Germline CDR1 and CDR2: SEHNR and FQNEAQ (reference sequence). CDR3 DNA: TGTGCCAGCAGCTTAGAAGGACAGACTCGAGGAAACACCATATATTTT. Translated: CASSLEGQTRGNTIYF. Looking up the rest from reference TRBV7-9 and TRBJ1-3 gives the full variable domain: DTGVSQNPRHKITKRGQNVTFRCDPISEHNRLYWYRQTLGQGPEFLTYFQNEAQLEKSRLLSDRFSAERPKGSFSTLEIQRTEQGDSAMYLCASSLEGQTRGNTIYFGEGSWLTVV.

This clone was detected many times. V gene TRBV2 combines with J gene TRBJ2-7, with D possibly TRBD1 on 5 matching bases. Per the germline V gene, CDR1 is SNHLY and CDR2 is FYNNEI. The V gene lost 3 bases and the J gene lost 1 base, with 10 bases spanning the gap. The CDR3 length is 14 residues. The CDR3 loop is CASSDQGLSYEQYF. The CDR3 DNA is TGTGCCAGCAGTGACCAGGGCCTATCCTACGAGCAGTACTTC.

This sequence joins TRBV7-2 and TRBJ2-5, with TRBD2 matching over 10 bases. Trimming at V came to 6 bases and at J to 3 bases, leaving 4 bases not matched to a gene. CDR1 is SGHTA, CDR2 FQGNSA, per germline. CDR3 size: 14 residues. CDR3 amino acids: CASRSGTSEETQYF. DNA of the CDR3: TGTGCCAGCAGGTCCGGGACTAGCGAAGAGACCCAGTACTTC.

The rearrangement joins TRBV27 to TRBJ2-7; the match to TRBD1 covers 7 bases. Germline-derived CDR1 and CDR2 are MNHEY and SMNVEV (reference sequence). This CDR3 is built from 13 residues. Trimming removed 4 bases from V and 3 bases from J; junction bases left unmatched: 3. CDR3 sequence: CASSSGTDYEQYF. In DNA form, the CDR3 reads TGTGCCAGCAGTTCCGGGACAGACTACGAGCAGTACTTC.